These 26 T cell receptor beta chains share one sample of origin, sequenced in a study of blood T cell repertoires in COVID-19. Clones were sequenced by immunoSEQ multiplex PCR, and TCRdb holds only the in-frame ones, with some missing. Of under 85,000 clones detected, around 74% appear once; the ten largest clones hold over 9.5%. Sequenced sample: peripheral blood. These receptors were obtained from a human donor in a cohort sampled during active COVID-19.

The chain uses TRBV6-5 and TRBJ2-7; 12 positions agree with TRBD2. The J segment lost 3 bases and the V segment lost 6 bases, leaving 6 bases of the junction unmatched. The V gene's germline CDR1 is MNHEY and CDR2 SVGAGI. The CDR3 covers 15 residues. This chain's CDR3 is CASSGLAGGLYEQYF. CDR3 nucleotide sequence: TGTGCCAGCAGCGGTCTAGCGGGGGGGCTCTACGAGCAGTACTTC.

This chain joins TRBV7-9 and TRBJ2-7; 15 bases map to TRBD2. The CDR3 sequence is 17 residues long. V lost 5 bases, J lost 0 bases, and 5 bases stayed unmatched. The germline CDR1 and CDR2 sequences are SEHNR and FQNEAQ (reference sequence). CDR3 sequence reads: CASSRGTSGGYSYEQYF. DNA for the CDR3: TGTGCCAGCAGCCGTGGGACTAGCGGGGGGTACTCCTACGAGCAGTACTTC.

The genes are TRBV3-1 (or the pseudogene TRBV3-2) and TRBJ2-5, with TRBD2 matching 8 bases. Germline loops: CDR1 LGHDT, CDR2 YNNKEL (reference sequence). Trimming took 9 bases from V and 1 from J; bases not matched to a gene: 7. The CDR3 runs to 14 residues. Here the CDR3 DNA reads TGTGCCAGTCAGAATAGCGGGGTCCAAGAGACCCAGTACTTC. Encoded protein: CASQNSGVQETQYF.

The V call is TRBV7-7, the J call TRBJ2-7; 7 bases align to TRBD1. V lost 5 bases, J lost 0 bases, and 4 bases stayed unmatched. CDR1 SSHAT and CDR2 FNYEAQ come from the germline V gene (reference sequence). The CDR3 spans 14 residues. The CDR3 DNA reads as TGTGCCAGCAGCCCACGGGACAGCTCCTACGAGCAGTACTTC. Translated: CASSPRDSSYEQYF.

The chain has TRBV3-1 (or the pseudogene TRBV3-2) and TRBJ1-2, with 8 positions matching TRBD1. Unmatched junction bases numbered 15, after V lost 5 bases and J lost 1 base. Germline V gene lookup returns CDR1 LGHDT and CDR2 YNNKEL (reference sequence). The CDR3 length is 18 residues. The CDR3 nucleotides are TGTGCCAGCAGCTCCCCCGGGACAGGTAGTAAACGTAACTATGGCTACACCTTC. It codes for CASSSPGTGSKRNYGYTF.

This chain joins TRBV19 and TRBJ1-1, with D uncertain. The CDR3 spans 14 residues. Germline CDR1 is LNHDA and CDR2 is SQIVND (reference sequence). V gave up 5 bases and J gave up 1 base, with 11 bases separating them. The DNA of the CDR3 is TGTGCCAGTAGTCATAGAAAGTCGAACACTGAAGCTTTCTTT. It specifies CASSHRKSNTEAFF.

The chain joins TRBV9 to TRBJ1-3; TRBD1 aligns across 11 bases. Germline loops: CDR1 SGDLS, CDR2 YYNGEE. The CDR3 has 17 residues. V shed 5 bases, J shed 2 bases, and the junction held 9 bases outside the gene matches. DNA for the CDR3: TGTGCCAGCAGTAAAAGGACAGGGGGCGATACTGGAAACACCATATATTTT. It translates to CASSKRTGGDTGNTIYF.

The count of this clone is one. J is TRBJ1-2 and V is TRBV13; D ambiguous. Germline V gene sequence: CDR1 PRHDT, CDR2 FYEKMQ (reference sequence). The length of the CDR3 is 12 residues. V gave up 10 bases and J gave up 8 bases, with 17 bases separating them. The CDR3 nucleotides read TGTGCCATCGAGTCCCCGGGGTGCGGCTACACCTTC. Its translation is CAIESPGCGYTF.

V usage is TRBV30 and J usage is TRBJ1-5; the match to TRBD1 covers 8 bases. The CDR3 extends over 17 amino acids. J lost 4 bases, V lost 7 bases, and 18 bases had no gene match. CDR1 is GTSNPN, CDR2 SVGIG, per germline (reference sequence). CDR3 amino acids: CAYGQGSGGATNQPQHF. In nucleotides, the CDR3 is TGTGCCTATGGACAGGGAAGCGGTGGGGCCACAAATCAGCCCCAGCATTTT. Full variable domain (outside the CDR3, taken from reference TRBV30 and TRBJ1-5): SQTIHQWPATLVQPVGSPLSLECTVEGTSNPNLYWYRQAAGRGLQLLFYSVGIGQISSEVPQNLSASRPQDRQFILSSKKLLLSDSGFYLCAYGQGSGGATNQPQHFGDGTRLSIL.

V is TRBV6-5 and J is TRBJ2-7; no reliable D call. Germline CDR1 reads MNHEY; CDR2 reads SVGAGI. V was shortened by 6 bases and J by 2 bases, with 8 bases between the two germline ends. The CDR3 consists of 12 residues. CDR3: CASRRHPYEQYF. The CDR3, as DNA: TGTGCCAGCAGACGACACCCCTACGAGCAGTACTTC.

The chain couples TRBV30 to TRBJ2-5, with TRBD2 as a possible D gene (5 bases). The germline gives CDR1 GTSNPN, CDR2 SVGIG (reference sequence). The CDR3 loop spans 13 amino acids. V lost 1 base, J lost 5 bases, and 11 bases lay in between. The CDR3: CAWSGGLAETQYF. CDR3 nucleotides: TGTGCCTGGAGTGGAGGGCTAGCCGAGACCCAGTACTTC.

The rearrangement joins TRBV20-1 to TRBJ2-7, with D perhaps TRBD1 (6 bases). The CDR3 contains 12 residues. Germline assignment: CDR1 DFQATT and CDR2 SNEGSKA (reference sequence). V was trimmed by 3 bases and J by 1 base, leaving 7 bases between them. CDR3 in amino acids: CSASTGSYEQYF. The CDR3 DNA reads TGCAGTGCTAGTACAGGGTCCTACGAGCAGTACTTC.

V gene TRBV7-9 combines with J gene TRBJ1-1, with TRBD1 matching 10 bases. Germline CDR1 SEHNR, CDR2 FQNEAQ (reference sequence). The V gene end was trimmed by 3 bases and the J gene end by 5 bases; junction bases not matched to a gene: 3. This CDR3 has 14 amino acids. The CDR3 region has the DNA TGTGCCAGCAGCTTTGGACAGGGGGGGACTGAAGCTTTCTTT. Translated, it gives CASSFGQGGTEAFF.

V is TRBV6-5 and J is TRBJ1-5, with a possible D match to TRBD1 (6 bases). Germline CDR1 reads MNHEY; CDR2 reads SVGAGI. The CDR3 is made up of 14 amino acids. Trimming removed 7 bases at V and 4 bases at J, with 14 bases between. The CDR3: CASTSRQANQPQHF. The CDR3 coding sequence is TGTGCCAGCACTTCCCGACAGGCAAATCAGCCCCAGCATTTT.

The chain recombines TRBV5-4 with TRBJ2-3, with TRBD2 matching over 12 bases. Looked up from germline, CDR1 is SGHNT and CDR2 is YYREEE (reference sequence). The CDR3 is 15 residues long. V lost 5 bases and J lost 5; bases outside the gene matches: 6. The CDR3, as DNA: TGTGCCAGCAGTTCTAGCGGGGGGGAGGTAGATACGCAGTATTTT. Protein: CASSSSGGEVDTQYF.

This clone was recorded once. Written as DNA, the CDR3 is TGTGCCAGCAGCTCTAGGAGGTATCGGGCCAGGGGGGACCCCTCTGGGGCCAACGTCCTGACTTTC. This encodes CASSSRRYRARGDPSGANVLTF. The chain uses TRBV7-8 and TRBJ2-6, with a possible D match to TRBD1 (7 bases). This CDR3 is 22 amino acids long. CDR1 and CDR2 from the germline V gene are SGHVS and FQNEAQ. V lost 4 bases to trimming and J lost 0 bases, with 28 bases between them.

This clone was seen ten or more times. The chain joins TRBV6-5 to TRBJ1-6; 9 bases match TRBD1. Germline V gene lookup returns CDR1 MNHEY and CDR2 SVGAGI. V was clipped by 5 bases and J by 7 bases; unmatched bases: 6. The CDR3 runs to 15 residues. For the CDR3, the DNA is TGTGCCAGCAGTCGGGACAGGGTCGGGAATTCACCCCTCCACTTT. This encodes CASSRDRVGNSPLHF.

J is TRBJ1-1 and V is TRBV29-1; D is possibly TRBD1 (5 bases). Germline-derived CDR1 and CDR2 are SQVTM and ANQGSEA. This CDR3 has 11 residues. Trimming took 4 bases from V and 10 from J, leaving 13 bases between them. DNA for the CDR3: TGCAGCGTTGGGCAGGGAGGGGTAGCTTTCTTT. This sequence encodes CSVGQGGVAFF.

V gene TRBV4-1 combines with J gene TRBJ1-3, with D possibly being TRBD1 (5 bases). The germline V and J ends were trimmed by 4 bases and 4 bases, with 11 bases remaining between them. Per germline, CDR1 MGHRA and CDR2 YSYEKL. The CDR3 is 14 residues long. In DNA form, the CDR3 reads TGCGCCAGCAGCCGACCAGGGCCCGGAAACACCATATATTTT. Translated: CASSRPGPGNTIYF.

The V gene is TRBV6-5, the J gene TRBJ2-1; 7 positions agree with TRBD1. This CDR3 has 14 residues. Germline V lookup: CDR1 MNHEY, CDR2 SVGAGI. Trimming removed 0 bases from V and 10 bases from J; junction bases left unmatched: 6. The CDR3 loop reads CASSYSQGIWEQFF. Here the CDR3 DNA reads TGTGCCAGCAGTTACTCACAGGGGATATGGGAGCAGTTCTTC.

The genes are TRBV4-3 and TRBJ1-2; 9 bases agree with TRBD1. The CDR3 has 15 residues. The V and J ends lost 4 bases and 8 bases, in that order; junction bases with no gene match: 11. Germline CDR1 is LGHNA and CDR2 is YSLEER. The CDR3 is CASSLVTTGGGGYTF. CDR3 DNA: TGCGCCAGCAGCCTAGTTACGACAGGGGGGGGCGGCTACACCTTC.

The chain has TRBV4-3 and TRBJ2-7; TRBD1 agrees at 7 bases. V dropped 2 bases and J dropped 3; count of bases not matched to a gene: 4. The germline gives CDR1 LGHNA, CDR2 YSLEER. This CDR3 is 14 amino acids long. The chain's CDR3 is CASSQSGQSYEQYF. The CDR3 DNA is TGCGCCAGCAGCCAATCGGGACAGAGCTACGAGCAGTACTTC.

V and J are TRBV27 and TRBJ1-3; D uncertain. Trimming removed 4 bases at V and 4 bases at J, with 23 bases between. The CDR3 is 18 residues long. The germline V gene has CDR1 MNHEY and CDR2 SMNVEV (reference sequence). The CDR3 coding sequence is TGTGCCAGCAGTTCTATTACCTCCCGGGGAGAAATAGGAAACACCATATATTTT. Protein: CASSSITSRGEIGNTIYF.

The genes are TRBV11-2 and TRBJ1-2; the D is unclear. Germline CDR1 reads SGHAT; CDR2 reads FQNNGV. The germline V and J ends were trimmed by 4 bases and 4 bases, with 10 bases remaining between them. CDR3 length: 13 residues. The DNA for the CDR3 is TGTGCCAGCAGCTCTCAATCGGTCTATGGCTACACCTTC. Its protein product is CASSSQSVYGYTF.

This chain links TRBV5-6 with TRBJ1-2; the D gene is possibly TRBD1 (5 bases). The length of the CDR3 is 14 residues. The germline CDR1 and CDR2 sequences are SGHDT and YYEEEE. V shed 2 bases and J shed 2 bases, with 10 bases lying between them. Written as DNA, the CDR3 is TGTGCCAGCAGCTTCCGGCAGGGAAACTATGGCTACACCTTC. Translated: CASSFRQGNYGYTF.

The chain joins TRBV4-2 to TRBJ2-7, with D possibly TRBD2 on 6 matching bases. V shed 4 bases and J shed 2 bases, with 18 bases lying between them. Germline V lookup: CDR1 LGHNA, CDR2 YNFKEQ. The CDR3 contains 16 residues. The CDR3 reads CASSPRLVDGAYEQYF. The CDR3 coding sequence is TGTGCCAGCAGCCCCCGACTAGTGGACGGTGCCTACGAGCAGTACTTC.